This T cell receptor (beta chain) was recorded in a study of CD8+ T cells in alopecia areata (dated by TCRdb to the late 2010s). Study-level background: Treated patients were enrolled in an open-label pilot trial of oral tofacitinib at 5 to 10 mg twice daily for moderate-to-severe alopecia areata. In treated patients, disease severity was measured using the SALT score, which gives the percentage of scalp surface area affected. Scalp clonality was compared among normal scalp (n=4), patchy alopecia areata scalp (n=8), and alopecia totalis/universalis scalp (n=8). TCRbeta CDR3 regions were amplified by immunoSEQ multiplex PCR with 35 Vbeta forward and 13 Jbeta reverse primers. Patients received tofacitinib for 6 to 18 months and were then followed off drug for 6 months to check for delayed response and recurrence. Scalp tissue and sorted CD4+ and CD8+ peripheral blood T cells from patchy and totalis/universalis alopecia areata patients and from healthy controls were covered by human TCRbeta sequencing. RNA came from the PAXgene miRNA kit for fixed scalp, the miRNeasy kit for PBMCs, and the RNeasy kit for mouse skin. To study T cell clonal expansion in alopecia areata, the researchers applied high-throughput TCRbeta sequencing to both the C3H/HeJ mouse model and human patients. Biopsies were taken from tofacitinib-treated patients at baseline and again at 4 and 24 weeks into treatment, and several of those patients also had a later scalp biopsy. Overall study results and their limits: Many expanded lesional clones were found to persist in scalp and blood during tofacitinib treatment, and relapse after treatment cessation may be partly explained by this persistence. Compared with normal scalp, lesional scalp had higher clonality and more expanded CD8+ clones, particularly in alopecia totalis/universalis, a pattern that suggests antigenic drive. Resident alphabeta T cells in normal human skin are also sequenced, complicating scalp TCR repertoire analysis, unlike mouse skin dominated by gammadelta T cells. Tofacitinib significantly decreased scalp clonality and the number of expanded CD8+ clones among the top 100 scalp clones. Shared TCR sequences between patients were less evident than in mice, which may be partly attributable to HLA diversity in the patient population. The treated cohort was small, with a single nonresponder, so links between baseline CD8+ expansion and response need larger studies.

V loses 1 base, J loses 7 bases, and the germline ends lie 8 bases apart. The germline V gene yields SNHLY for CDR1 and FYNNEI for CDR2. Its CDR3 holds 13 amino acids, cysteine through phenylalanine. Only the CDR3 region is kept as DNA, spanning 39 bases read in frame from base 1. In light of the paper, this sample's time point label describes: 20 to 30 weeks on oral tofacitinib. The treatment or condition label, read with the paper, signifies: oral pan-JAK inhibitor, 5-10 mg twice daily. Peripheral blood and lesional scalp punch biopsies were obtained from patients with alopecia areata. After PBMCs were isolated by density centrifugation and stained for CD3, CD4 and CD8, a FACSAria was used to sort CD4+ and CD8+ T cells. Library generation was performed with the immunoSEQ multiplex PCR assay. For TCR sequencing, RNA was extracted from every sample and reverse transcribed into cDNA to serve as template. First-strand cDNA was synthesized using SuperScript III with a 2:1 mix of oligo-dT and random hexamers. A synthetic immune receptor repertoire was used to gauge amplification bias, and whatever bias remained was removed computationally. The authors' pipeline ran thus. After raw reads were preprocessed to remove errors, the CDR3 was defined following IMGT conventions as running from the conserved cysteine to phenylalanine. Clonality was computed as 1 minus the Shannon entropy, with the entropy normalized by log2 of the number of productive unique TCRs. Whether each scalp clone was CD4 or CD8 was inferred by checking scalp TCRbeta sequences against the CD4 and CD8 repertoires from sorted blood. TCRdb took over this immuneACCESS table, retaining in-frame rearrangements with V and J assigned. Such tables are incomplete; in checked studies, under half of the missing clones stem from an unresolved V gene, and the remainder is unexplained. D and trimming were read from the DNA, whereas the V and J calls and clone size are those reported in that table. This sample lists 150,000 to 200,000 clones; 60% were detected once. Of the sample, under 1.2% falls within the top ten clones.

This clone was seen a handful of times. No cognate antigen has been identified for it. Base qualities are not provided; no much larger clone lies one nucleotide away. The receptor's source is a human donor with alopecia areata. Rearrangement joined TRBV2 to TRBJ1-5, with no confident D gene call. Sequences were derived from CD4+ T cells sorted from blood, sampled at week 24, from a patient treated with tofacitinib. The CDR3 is CASSEDLGQPQHF. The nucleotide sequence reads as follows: TGTGCCAGCAGTGAAGACCTGGGGCAGCCCCAGCATTTT.